These 15 T cell receptor beta chains were all obtained from the same sample, sequenced in a study of blood T cell repertoires in COVID-19. The repertoire was sequenced with immunoSEQ multiplex PCR; TCRdb's copy has only in-frame clones and lacks some. This table holds roughly 250,000 clones, just over 90% found once. The sequenced sample was PBMCs or T cells enriched from blood (not recorded which). All receptors come from a woman aged 18-30 years who had recovered from COVID-19.

The V and J genes are TRBV27 and TRBJ1-6; TRBD1 matches 9 bases. Trimming removed 6 bases from V and 10 bases from J; junction bases left unmatched: 10. The CDR3 spans 15 residues. The germline V gene encodes CDR1 MNHEY and CDR2 SMNVEV (reference sequence). The CDR3 here is CASSKTGGASSPLHF. The CDR3 DNA sequence: TGTGCCAGCAGCAAAACAGGGGGCGCGTCGTCACCCCTCCACTTT.

In this sample, this clone turned up a few times. In DNA, the CDR3 is TGTGCCAGCAGCGACACTAACAGGGTCGCCACCTTC. Protein sequence: CASSDTNRVATF. The gene calls are TRBV5-5 and TRBJ1-2; D is possibly TRBD1 (6 bases). Deletions cut 4 bases from V and 13 bases from J, with 17 bases between. Germline V gene lookup returns CDR1 SGHKS and CDR2 YYEKEE (reference sequence). This CDR3 has 12 residues.

This clone was picked up one time. The genes are TRBV5-6 and TRBJ1-2; possible D gene TRBD1, 6 bases. The CDR3 runs to 16 residues. The V gene's germline CDR1 is SGHDT and CDR2 YYEEEE. Trimming left V 0 bases short and J 2 bases short, with 14 bases between. Written as DNA, the CDR3 is TGTGCCAGCAGCTTGGTATTGGACAGACAAAACTATGGCTACACCTTC. It translates to CASSLVLDRQNYGYTF.

The V call is TRBV9, the J call TRBJ2-5; D might be TRBD2 (6 bases). Germline-derived CDR1 and CDR2 are SGDLS and YYNGEE. Trimming left V 3 bases short and J 5 bases short, with 11 bases between. The CDR3 length is 13 residues. The CDR3: CASSGPGGETQYF. Written as DNA, the CDR3 is TGTGCCAGCAGCGGGCCTGGGGGGGAGACCCAGTACTTC.

The chain links TRBV18 to TRBJ2-2; the D gene is possibly TRBD1 (6 bases). Trimming removed 3 bases from V and 1 base from J, with 15 bases in between. Germline CDR1 KGHSH, CDR2 LQKENI. CDR3 size: 17 residues. The CDR3 here is CASSPPRGERNTGELFF. The CDR3 region has the DNA TGTGCCAGCTCACCCCCCAGGGGAGAACGGAACACCGGGGAGCTGTTTTTT.

The V call is TRBV11-3, the J call TRBJ2-3; D uncertain. Germline CDR1 reads SGHNT; CDR2 reads YENEEA. V lost 2 bases to trimming and J lost 0 bases, with 6 bases between them. This CDR3 has 14 residues. The CDR3 DNA reads TGTGCCAGCAGCTTACTTTCTAGCACAGATACGCAGTATTTT. It yields the protein CASSLLSSTDTQYF.

V and J are TRBV5-5 and TRBJ2-1, with D possibly TRBD2 on 5 matching bases. CDR1 is SGHKS and CDR2 is YYEKEE in the germline V gene (reference sequence). The CDR3 extends over 15 amino acids. V was trimmed by 0 bases and J by 1 base, leaving 8 bases between them. CDR3 coding DNA: TGTGCCAGCAGCTTGGGGGGAGCTTCCTACAATGAGCAGTTCTTC. It specifies CASSLGGASYNEQFF.

V gene TRBV19 combines with J gene TRBJ1-1; 8 bases match TRBD1. After removal of 4 bases from V and 10 bases from J, the junction contained 11 bases not matched to a gene. The CDR3 spans 14 residues. Per the germline V gene, CDR1 is LNHDA and CDR2 is SQIVND (reference sequence). CDR3 region: CASSTGGAFDGAFF. In nucleotides, the CDR3 is TGTGCCAGTAGTACAGGGGGCGCCTTTGATGGAGCTTTCTTT.

The chain has TRBV5-1 and TRBJ2-1; 14 bases align to TRBD2. This CDR3 has 16 residues. Germline trimming cut 2 bases from V and 4 bases from J; bases unmatched to any gene: 2. Per germline, CDR1 SGHRS and CDR2 YFSETQ. The CDR3 bases are TGCGCCAGCAGCTTAGGACTAGCGGGGGGATACAATGAGCAGTTCTTC. Translating it yields CASSLGLAGGYNEQFF.

The rearrangement uses TRBV6-2 or TRBV6-3 and TRBJ2-7, with D perhaps TRBD2 (6 bases). The CDR3 spans 13 residues. Germline CDR1 MNHEY, CDR2 SVGEGT. Trimming removed 7 bases from V and 4 bases from J, with 14 bases in between. The CDR3 region has the DNA TGTGCCAGCACCCCCGGGGGTAGGTACGAGCAGTACTTC. Translated, it gives CASTPGGRYEQYF.

The CDR3 protein is CASSISGNTEAFF. The CDR3 DNA sequence: TGTGCCAGCAGCATATCAGGGAACACTGAAGCTTTCTTT. The chain uses TRBV6-5 and TRBJ1-1; no definite D call. Germline-derived CDR1 and CDR2 are MNHEY and SVGAGI. The CDR3 contains 13 residues. V was shortened by 6 bases and J by 1 base, with 9 bases between the two germline ends.

The chain carries TRBV7-2 and TRBJ2-5; D is undetermined. The V gene lost 1 base and the J gene lost 5 bases, with 23 bases spanning the gap. In germline, CDR1 is SGHTA, CDR2 FQGNSA. CDR3 length equals 18 residues. Here the CDR3 reads CASSLGSPIRYPRETQYF. The CDR3 DNA reads TGTGCCAGCAGCTTAGGATCCCCGATTCGTTACCCTCGGGAGACCCAGTACTTC.

This rearrangement joins TRBV5-6 to TRBJ2-2; TRBD2 matches at 12 bases. This CDR3 has 16 amino acids. After removal of 3 bases from V and 3 bases from J, the junction contained 3 bases not matched to a gene. Germline V lookup: CDR1 SGHDT, CDR2 YYEEEE. The chain's CDR3 is CASSSSGRGYTGELFF. In nucleotides, the CDR3 is TGTGCCAGCAGCTCTAGCGGGAGGGGGTACACCGGGGAGCTGTTTTTT.

The chain combines TRBV19 with TRBJ1-5; 7 bases match TRBD1. The CDR3 runs 14 residues. V was clipped by 6 bases and J by 7 bases; unmatched bases: 9. The germline gives CDR1 LNHDA, CDR2 SQIVND (reference sequence). In nucleotides, the CDR3 is TGTGCCAGTAGGCAGACAGGGTCCGGCCAGCCCCAGCATTTT. Translating gives CASRQTGSGQPQHF.

The rearrangement links TRBV3-1 (or the pseudogene TRBV3-2) to TRBJ1-1, with TRBD1 matching over 7 bases. This CDR3 has 15 residues. The V gene's germline CDR1 is LGHDT and CDR2 YNNKEL (reference sequence). V lost 1 base to trimming and J lost 4 bases; unmatched junction nucleotides: 6. The CDR3, as DNA: TGTGCCAGCAGCCAAGCCCGACAGGGCGGCACTGAAGCTTTCTTT. It encodes CASSQARQGGTEAFF.